Listed below are T cell receptor beta chains from one sample, sequenced in a study of T cell repertoires in cytomegalovirus infection. TCRdb reprocessed the reads with MiXCR, giving one entry per CDR3 protein. The table lists roughly 720,000 distinct CDR3 sequences, about a third of them singletons. The material sequenced was PBMCs. The receptors were gathered from a human donor in good health (CMV status not recorded). Some clones in this sample may be carry-over from other donors' samples. CDR3s include the opening cysteine and the closing phenylalanine or tryptophan. The order of the fields is clone size, J gene, D gene, V gene, CDR3 protein, CDR3 DNA. D genes are given only for firm matches. A clone size is listed for some rows: how often the clone was seen (once, few, many), or a class if it is expanded.

clone_size: -; j_call: TRBJ2-7; d_call: -; v_call: TRBV5-6; cdr3_aa: CASSLEGQGEQYF; cdr3_nt: TGTGCCAGCAGCTTGGAAGGGCAGGGTGAGCAGTACTTC
clone_size: many; j_call: TRBJ2-5; d_call: -; v_call: TRBV7-2; cdr3_aa: CASSRTQGTQETQYF; cdr3_nt: TGTGCCAGCAGCCGCACTCAGGGGACCCAAGAGACCCAGTACTTC
clone_size: many; j_call: TRBJ2-2; d_call: -; v_call: TRBV19; cdr3_aa: CASSSSNTGELFF; cdr3_nt: TGTGCCAGTAGTAGTTCGAACACCGGGGAGCTGTTTTTT
clone_size: few; j_call: TRBJ2-2; d_call: -; v_call: TRBV6-5; cdr3_aa: CASSYKATGELFF; cdr3_nt: TGTGCCAGCAGTTACAAGGCCACCGGGGAGCTGTTTTTT
clone_size: -; j_call: TRBJ1-6; d_call: TRBD1; v_call: TRBV6-2/TRBV6-3; cdr3_aa: CASSLLGTGLNSPLHF; cdr3_nt: TGTGCCAGCAGCCTACTCGGGACAGGGCTTAATTCACCCCTCCACTTT
clone_size: -; j_call: TRBJ1-4; d_call: TRBD1; v_call: TRBV14; cdr3_aa: CASSHIRQGLNEKLFF; cdr3_nt: TGTGCAAGCAGCCACATTAGACAGGGTCTCAATGAAAAACTGTTTTTT
clone_size: many; j_call: TRBJ2-3; d_call: TRBD2; v_call: TRBV27; cdr3_aa: CASSYRQASGGRKGTDTQYF; cdr3_nt: TGTGCCAGCAGTTATCGACAAGCGTCGGGGGGGCGTAAGGGCACAGATACGCAGTATTTT
clone_size: -; j_call: TRBJ2-1; d_call: TRBD2; v_call: TRBV29-1; cdr3_aa: CSVEMPAGISYNEQFF; cdr3_nt: TGCAGCGTTGAAATGCCAGCGGGGATTTCCTACAATGAGCAGTTCTTC
clone_size: -; j_call: TRBJ2-3; d_call: -; v_call: TRBV12-3/TRBV12-4; cdr3_aa: CASSLMGTTTRDTQYF; cdr3_nt: TGTGCCAGCAGTTTAATGGGTACGACCACGAGAGATACGCAGTATTTT
clone_size: -; j_call: TRBJ2-7; d_call: TRBD1; v_call: TRBV5-1; cdr3_aa: CASRLIATGGYEQYF; cdr3_nt: TGCGCCAGCCGCTTGATCGCCACAGGGGGCTACGAGCAGTACTTC
clone_size: few; j_call: TRBJ2-2; d_call: TRBD1; v_call: TRBV15; cdr3_aa: CATRRGQGAYVGELFF; cdr3_nt: TGTGCCACCAGGAGAGGACAGGGGGCTTACGTCGGGGAGCTGTTTTTT
clone_size: -; j_call: TRBJ2-7; d_call: -; v_call: TRBV7-8; cdr3_aa: CASSSGHSYEQYF; cdr3_nt: TGTGCCAGCAGCTCCGGACACTCCTACGAGCAGTACTTC
clone_size: -; j_call: TRBJ1-6; d_call: TRBD1; v_call: TRBV4-1; cdr3_aa: CSSSPRTGGSSPLHF; cdr3_nt: TGTTCCAGCAGCCCGAGGACAGGGGGGAGTTCACCCCTCCACTTT
clone_size: -; j_call: TRBJ1-4; d_call: -; v_call: TRBV5-1; cdr3_aa: CASSSSLQATNEKLFF; cdr3_nt: TGCGCCAGCAGCTCCTCCCTGCAAGCAACTAATGAAAAACTGTTTTTT
clone_size: -; j_call: TRBJ1-1; d_call: -; v_call: TRBV5-1; cdr3_aa: CASSLDGGDPPEVFF; cdr3_nt: TGCGCCAGCAGCTTGGACGGGGGAGATCCACCTGAAGTTTTCTTT
clone_size: few; j_call: TRBJ2-3; d_call: -; v_call: TRBV7-2; cdr3_aa: CASSFLTPVRDTQYF; cdr3_nt: TGTGCCAGCAGCTTTTTGACTCCTGTTCGGGATACGCAGTATTTT
clone_size: few; j_call: TRBJ2-5; d_call: -; v_call: TRBV6-5; cdr3_aa: CASSYSPQPEETQYF; cdr3_nt: TGTGCCAGCAGTTACTCCCCACAGCCCGAAGAGACCCAGTACTTC
clone_size: few; j_call: TRBJ2-2; d_call: -; v_call: TRBV18; cdr3_aa: CASSPYRPNTGELFF; cdr3_nt: TGTGCCAGCAGCCCCTACCGACCGAACACCGGGGAGCTGTTTTTT
clone_size: few; j_call: TRBJ2-1; d_call: TRBD2; v_call: TRBV14; cdr3_aa: CASSNAAGTFF; cdr3_nt: TGTGCCAGCAGCAACGCAGCGGGAACGTTCTTC
clone_size: few; j_call: TRBJ2-5; d_call: -; v_call: TRBV12-3/TRBV12-4; cdr3_aa: CASSLRNRATWETQYF; cdr3_nt: TGTGCCAGCAGTTTAAGGAACAGGGCTACCTGGGAGACCCAGTACTTC
clone_size: -; j_call: TRBJ2-1; d_call: -; v_call: TRBV29-1; cdr3_aa: CSVEPRGGSYNEQFF; cdr3_nt: TGCAGCGTGGAACCAAGAGGCGGATCCTACAATGAGCAGTTCTTC
clone_size: -; j_call: TRBJ1-5; d_call: TRBD1; v_call: TRBV20-1; cdr3_aa: CSALWTGGGQPQHF; cdr3_nt: TGCAGTGCTCTCTGGACAGGGGGCGGTCAGCCCCAGCATTTT
clone_size: many; j_call: TRBJ2-7; d_call: -; v_call: TRBV7-2; cdr3_aa: CASSPRGLSSYEQYF; cdr3_nt: TGTGCCAGCAGCCCCAGAGGACTAAGCTCCTACGAGCAGTACTTC
clone_size: -; j_call: TRBJ1-1; d_call: -; v_call: TRBV2; cdr3_aa: CASRTTREGTEAFF; cdr3_nt: TGTGCCAGCAGAACTACGAGGGAGGGGACTGAAGCTTTCTTT
clone_size: -; j_call: TRBJ1-1; d_call: -; v_call: TRBV15; cdr3_aa: CATSREYGGRANTEAFF; cdr3_nt: TGTGCCACCAGCAGAGAATACGGGGGGAGGGCGAACACTGAAGCTTTCTTT
clone_size: -; j_call: TRBJ2-7; d_call: -; v_call: TRBV29-1; cdr3_aa: CSVAWRIGEQYF; cdr3_nt: TGCAGCGTTGCTTGGAGAATAGGGGAGCAGTACTTC
clone_size: -; j_call: TRBJ2-5; d_call: -; v_call: TRBV19; cdr3_aa: CASSVRMRKETQYF; cdr3_nt: TGTGCCAGTAGTGTGCGGATGAGAAAAGAGACCCAGTACTTC
clone_size: -; j_call: TRBJ2-2; d_call: TRBD2; v_call: TRBV19; cdr3_aa: CASSIWTSGTPRTGELFF; cdr3_nt: TGTGCCAGTAGTATCTGGACTAGCGGGACGCCGCGCACCGGGGAGCTGTTTTTT